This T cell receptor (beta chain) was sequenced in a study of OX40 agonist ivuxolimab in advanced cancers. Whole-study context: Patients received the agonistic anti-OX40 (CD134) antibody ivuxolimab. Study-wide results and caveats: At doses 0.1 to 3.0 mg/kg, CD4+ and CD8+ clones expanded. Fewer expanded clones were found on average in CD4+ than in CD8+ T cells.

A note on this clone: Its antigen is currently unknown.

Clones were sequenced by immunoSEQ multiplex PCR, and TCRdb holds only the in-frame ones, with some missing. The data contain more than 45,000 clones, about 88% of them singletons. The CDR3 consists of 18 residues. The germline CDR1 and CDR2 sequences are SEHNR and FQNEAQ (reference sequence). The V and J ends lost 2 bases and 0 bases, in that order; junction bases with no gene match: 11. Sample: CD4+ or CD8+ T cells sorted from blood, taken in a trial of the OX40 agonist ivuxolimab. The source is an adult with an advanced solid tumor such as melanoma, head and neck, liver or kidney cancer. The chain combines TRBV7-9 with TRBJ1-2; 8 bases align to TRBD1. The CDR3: CASSLSIVSTGANYGYTF. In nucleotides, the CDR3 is TGTGCCAGCAGCTTATCTATCGTTTCGACAGGGGCTAACTATGGCTACACCTTC.